The source of this T cell receptor beta chain is a study of graft-versus-host responses after intestinal transplantation. In the study overall: Transplants given to recipients were multivisceral, liver-intestinal, or isolated intestinal. Anti-thymocyte globulin served as induction for all recipients, who then took tacrolimus and steroids for about 3 years.

The CDR3 sequence is 17 residues long. V was trimmed by 6 bases and J by 0 bases, leaving 17 bases between them. CDR1 KGHSH and CDR2 LQKENI come from the germline V gene. Sequencing used immunoSEQ multiplex PCR; TCRdb keeps in-frame clones, though not all of them. The sample lists about 100,000 clones, roughly 87% occurring once. Remarks on this clone: Its antigen is as yet unknown.

Study outcomes and limitations: Early post-transplant HvG declines were associated with peak circulating GvH clone levels.

Here the sequenced sample was unstimulated CD4+ T cells sorted from spleen or lymph node cells, taken before transplant. This chain links TRBV18 with TRBJ2-2; D not resolved. The TCR comes from a human donor who was the organ donor for an intestinal transplant. The CDR3 region has the DNA TGTGCCAGCTCGTCGGCGAGAGTACTGACGAACACCGGGGAGCTGTTTTTT. Translated: CASSSARVLTNTGELFF.